The clone carrying this T cell receptor (beta chain) was seen a handful of times. Uncontrolled infection, other autoimmune disease, pregnancy or lactation led to exclusion. The CDR3 contains 13 residues. Trimming cost V 5 bases and J 7 bases; bases outside gene matches: 7. RNA transcripts were the template for amplifying TCR beta CDR3 regions. The TCR CDR3 was amplified in a first-round RT-PCR using the HTBI primer set. TCRdb called the multiplex PCR reads again in MiXCR, with one record for every CDR3 protein. The sample has about 520,000 distinct CDR3 sequences, around a quarter seen once. This sample is drawn from a study of T cells in Graves' hyperthyroidism and ophthalmopathy.

The sequenced sample consisted of blood. The chain couples TRBV12-3 or TRBV12-4 to TRBJ1-2; 7 nucleotides match TRBD1. The receptor was isolated from a woman in her twenties or thirties with Graves' ophthalmopathy. This CDR3 is CASSPGGGGGYTF. The CDR3 region has the DNA TGTGCCAGCAGTCCAGGGGGGGGCGGTGGCTACACCTTC.